Below, 12 T cell receptor beta chains from the same sample are listed, as sequenced in a study of cytomegalovirus exposure and HLA in healthy donors. Researchers ran the PCR with 60 Vbeta and 13 Jbeta primers. TCRdb's copy holds only in-frame clones and misses some; the assay was immunoSEQ multiplex PCR. Of about 190,000 clones detected, about four fifths appear once; the ten largest clones hold about 2.4%. Sequences were obtained from PBMCs. Source of these receptors: a male donor in good health and CMV-seronegative.

This chain connects TRBV4-2 to TRBJ1-6; D possibly corresponds to TRBD1 (6 bases). V gave up 3 bases and J gave up 0 bases, with 6 bases separating them. This CDR3 has 15 amino acids. CDR1 is LGHNA, CDR2 YNFKEQ, per germline. For the CDR3, the DNA is TGTGCCAGCAGCCAGGGGGCCTCCTATAATTCACCCCTCCACTTT. This sequence encodes CASSQGASYNSPLHF.

The rearrangement uses TRBV4-3 and TRBJ2-7; the D gene is possibly TRBD2 (5 bases). The CDR3 length is 14 residues. Trimming removed 1 base from V and 3 bases from J, with 10 bases in between. Germline CDR1 is LGHNA and CDR2 is YSLEER. CDR3 loop: CASSQVRGNYEQYF. The CDR3 DNA is TGCGCCAGCAGCCAAGTTCGGGGAAACTACGAGCAGTACTTC.

This clone was counted once. J is TRBJ2-1 and V is TRBV4-1, with a possible D match to TRBD2 (5 bases). The V end was cut by 0 bases, the J end by 3 bases, with 9 bases between. The CDR3 totals 15 residues. The V gene's germline CDR1 is MGHRA and CDR2 YSYEKL. CDR3 sequence (DNA): TGCGCCAGCAGCCAAGATCTAGCAGGCTACAATGAGCAGTTCTTC. Encoded protein: CASSQDLAGYNEQFF.

V is TRBV6-4 and J is TRBJ2-7; 7 nucleotides align to TRBD2. Looked up from germline, CDR1 is MRHNA and CDR2 is SNTAGT. The ends lost 4 bases at V and 4 bases at J; junction bases unmatched: 4. The CDR3 loop spans 13 amino acids. The CDR3 nucleotides read TGTGCCAGCAGTGCAGGACTAGGTTACGAGCAGTACTTC. This codes for CASSAGLGYEQYF.

The rearrangement links TRBV7-2 to TRBJ2-1, with 12 bases that match TRBD2. The ends lost 3 bases at V and 4 bases at J; junction bases unmatched: 4. CDR1 and CDR2 from the germline V gene are SGHTA and FQGNSA. The CDR3 length is 16 residues. The CDR3 nucleotides are TGTGCCAGCAGCTTCGGGACTAGCGGGTTTTACAATGAGCAGTTCTTC. Residues: CASSFGTSGFYNEQFF.

The chain uses TRBV28 and TRBJ1-5, with 10 bases aligning to TRBD1. V gave up 5 bases and J gave up 6 bases; unmatched junction bases: 10. The CDR3 has 16 amino acids. Germline V gene data show CDR1 as MDHEN and CDR2 as SYDVKM. The CDR3 spells CASSPGDRGVSQPQHF. As DNA, the CDR3 is TGTGCCAGCAGTCCCGGGGACAGGGGTGTCAGTCAGCCCCAGCATTTT.

The genes are TRBV5-6 and TRBJ2-7, with 10 bases identical to TRBD1. The CDR3 runs 16 residues. With 0 bases clipped from V and 4 bases from J, the junction kept 7 bases outside the gene matches. Germline CDR1 reads SGHDT; CDR2 reads YYEEEE. The CDR3 region has the DNA TGTGCCAGCAGCTTGGGGGGGACAGGGGCCCTATACGAGCAGTACTTC. Amino acids: CASSLGGTGALYEQYF.

V gene TRBV5-5 combines with J gene TRBJ1-1, with D possibly TRBD1 on 5 matching bases. This CDR3 is built from 13 residues. Germline V gene lookup returns CDR1 SGHKS and CDR2 YYEKEE (reference sequence). The V end was cut by 2 bases, the J end by 3 bases, with 8 bases between. In DNA, the CDR3 is TGTGCCAGCAGCTTCTCGGGGGACACTGAAGCTTTCTTT. This gives the protein CASSFSGDTEAFF. Full variable domain (remainder filled in from reference TRBV5-5 and TRBJ1-1): DAGVTQSPTHLIKTRGQQVTLRCSPISGHKSVSWYQQVLGQGPQFIFQYYEKEERGRGNFPDRFSARQFPNYSSELNVNALLLGDSALYLCASSFSGDTEAFFGQGTRLTVV.

V and J are TRBV9 and TRBJ1-2; no clear D. V lost 3 bases and J lost 5, with 14 bases in between. The length of the CDR3 is 14 residues. Germline assignment: CDR1 SGDLS and CDR2 YYNGEE. The CDR3 bases are TGTGCCAGCAGCGAAAGAGAAGTTCCATATGGCTACACCTTC. Translated, it gives CASSEREVPYGYTF.

The chain combines TRBV9 with TRBJ1-4; perhaps TRBD1 as D (6 bases). V lost 3 bases to trimming and J lost 6 bases, with 18 bases between them. Germline lookup yields CDR1 SGDLS and CDR2 YYNGEE. The CDR3 extends over 16 amino acids. CDR3 amino acids: CASSGHRASPHEKLFF. In DNA, the CDR3 is TGTGCCAGCAGCGGTCACAGGGCCTCCCCTCATGAAAAACTGTTTTTT.

The CDR3 protein is CASSLGSGDSPLHF. The CDR3 coding sequence is TGTGCCAGCAGTTTAGGCTCAGGGGATTCACCCCTCCACTTT. This chain links TRBV28 with TRBJ1-6; D is possibly TRBD1 (6 bases). Germline-derived CDR1 and CDR2 are MDHEN and SYDVKM. Trimming stripped 2 bases from V and 8 bases from J, with 10 bases between. The CDR3 extends over 14 amino acids.

J is TRBJ2-7 and V is TRBV15; D is possibly TRBD1 (5 bases). Germline CDR1 is LNHNV and CDR2 is YYDKDF (reference sequence). V was clipped by 0 bases and J by 2 bases, with 11 bases between them. The CDR3 has 15 amino acids. CDR3 sequence: CATSRDKGPPYEQYF. CDR3 nucleotide sequence: TGTGCCACCAGCAGAGATAAGGGGCCCCCCTACGAGCAGTACTTC.